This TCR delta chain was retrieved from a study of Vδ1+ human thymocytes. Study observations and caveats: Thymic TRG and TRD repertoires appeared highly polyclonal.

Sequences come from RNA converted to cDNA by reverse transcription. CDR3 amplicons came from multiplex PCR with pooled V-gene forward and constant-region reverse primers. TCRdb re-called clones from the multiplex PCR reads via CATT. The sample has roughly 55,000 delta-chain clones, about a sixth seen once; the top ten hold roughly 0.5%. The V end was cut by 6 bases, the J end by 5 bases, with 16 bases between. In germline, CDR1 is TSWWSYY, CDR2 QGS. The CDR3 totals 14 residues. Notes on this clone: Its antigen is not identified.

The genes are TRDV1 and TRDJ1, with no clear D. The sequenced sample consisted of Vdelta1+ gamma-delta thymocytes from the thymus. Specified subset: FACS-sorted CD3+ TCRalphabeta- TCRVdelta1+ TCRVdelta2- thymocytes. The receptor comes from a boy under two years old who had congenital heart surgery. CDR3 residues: CALGKYQTPDKLIF. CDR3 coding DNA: TGTGCTCTTGGCAAGTATCAAACGCCTGATAAACTCATCTTT.